The clone carrying this T cell receptor (beta chain) was detected only once. Method: immunoSEQ multiplex PCR; TCRdb's copy keeps in-frame clones and lacks some. The data show more than 55,000 clones, 80% to 95% seen once. The trim removed 7 bases at V and 1 base at J, leaving 2 bases unmatched. This CDR3 region has 13 residues. This sample is part of a study of T cell changes during pregnancy in multiple sclerosis. The specimen was peripheral blood, collected in the second trimester of pregnancy. The TCR was taken from a female donor with multiple sclerosis, enrolled in a pregnancy study. The chain links TRBV23-1 to TRBJ2-5, with 8 bases fitting TRBD1. TRBV23-1 is reported as an ORF; its role is uncertain. The CDR3 bases are TGCGCCAGCACCAGGGGGCCCCAAGAGACCCAGTACTTC. Translating gives CASTRGPQETQYF.